The rows below give T cell receptor beta chains drawn from one sample of a study of Graves' ophthalmopathy and Graves' hyperthyroidism. TCRdb reprocessed the multiplex PCR reads via MiXCR and lists one record per CDR3 protein. Here the sample spans approximately 640,000 distinct CDR3 sequences, about 40% being singletons. The sample consisted of peripheral blood. These receptors were obtained from an adult man with Graves' ophthalmopathy. CDR3s include the opening cysteine and the closing phenylalanine or tryptophan. Fields, in order: J gene, V gene, clone size, D gene, CDR3 protein, CDR3 DNA. The D gene is left open where the match is weak. Rows may omit the clone size; those that give it use once, few, many or a size class.

TRBJ1-1 | TRBV29-1 | . | . | CSVVGLINTEAFF | TGCAGCGTTGTAGGGCTGATAAACACTGAAGCTTTCTTT
TRBJ2-2 | TRBV7-8 | few | . | CAVGPGRNTGELFF | TGTGCCGTCGGTCCCGGGAGGAACACCGGGGAGCTGTTTTTT
TRBJ2-2 | TRBV9 | few | . | CASSITGGDTGELFF | TGTGCCAGCAGTATAACAGGGGGGGACACCGGGGAGCTGTTTTTT
TRBJ1-6 | TRBV29-1 | . | . | CSVTVGDTEASPLHF | TGCAGCGTTACCGTGGGGGACACTGAAGCTTCACCCCTCCACTTT
TRBJ1-1 | TRBV10-3 | many | . | CASSKQGSTAEAFF | TGTGCCAGCAGCAAACAGGGTTCGACCGCTGAAGCTTTCTTT
TRBJ2-7 | TRBV10-3 | . | . | CAISGRGEYEQYF | TGTGCCATCAGTGGGAGGGGGGAATACGAGCAGTACTTC
TRBJ1-4 | TRBV7-9 | few | TRBD1 | CASSQVTGQGGEKLFF | TGTGCCAGCAGCCAAGTGACTGGACAGGGAGGTGAAAAACTGTTTTTT
TRBJ1-2 | TRBV11-2 | . | . | CASSQPDLSNYGCTF | TGTGCCAGCAGCCAACCGGACCTCTCTAACTATGGCTGCACCTTC
TRBJ1-1 | TRBV25-1 | many | . | CASSSPGDTGKYTEAFF | TGTGCCAGCAGTTCTCCAGGGGACACCGGGAAATACACTGAAGCTTTCTTT
TRBJ1-1 | TRBV11-2 | . | . | CAGSLAFRGGNTEAFF | TGTGCCGGCAGCTTAGCATTCCGAGGGGGGAACACTGAAGCTTTCTTT
TRBJ1-3 | TRBV25-1 | . | TRBD1 | CASSEAGTGPGNTIYF | TGTGCCAGCAGTGAGGCCGGGACAGGGCCTGGAAACACCATATATTTT
TRBJ1-6 | TRBV7-9 | . | . | CATRASYNSPLDF | TGTGCGACACGGGCCTCCTATAATTCACCCCTCGACTTT
TRBJ1-4 | TRBV10-3 | . | TRBD1 | CAIGRDRGGKLFF | TGTGCCATCGGCCGGGACAGGGGAGGAAAACTGTTTTTT
TRBJ1-1 | TRBV7-8 | many | . | CASSEPGQAEAFF | TGTGCCAGCAGCGAGCCTGGACAAGCTGAAGCTTTCTTT
TRBJ2-5 | TRBV20-1 | . | TRBD2 | CSAPSGMRETQYF | TGCAGTGCCCCAAGCGGGATGAGAGAGACCCAGTACTTC
TRBJ1-6 | TRBV30 | few | . | CAWGRIMGSPLHF | TGTGCCTGGGGACGGATAATGGGATCACCCCTCCACTTT
TRBJ1-6 | TRBV10-3 | many | . | CAISESRGRVGVGNSPLHF | TGTGCCATCAGTGAGTCGCGAGGCAGGGTGGGAGTCGGGAATTCACCCCTCCACTTT
TRBJ2-7 | TRBV9 | few | . | CASTSLFRDGHYEQYF | TGTGCCAGCACCAGCCTTTTTAGGGATGGCCACTACGAGCAGTACTTC
TRBJ2-5 | TRBV2 | . | TRBD1 | CASRDGNRGNQETQYF | TGTGCCAGCAGAGATGGGAACAGGGGAAATCAAGAGACCCAGTACTTC
TRBJ1-4 | TRBV2 | . | . | CASNRPGEKLFF | TGTGCCAGCAATAGACCGGGGGAAAAACTGTTTTTT
TRBJ1-1 | TRBV10-3 | . | . | CASRRDGHTEAFF | TGTGCCAGCAGGCGGGACGGTCACACTGAAGCTTTCTTT
TRBJ1-1 | TRBV25-1 | few | . | CASSAGIQGSTEAFF | TGTGCCAGCAGCGCTGGGATACAGGGAAGCACTGAAGCTTTCTTT
TRBJ2-7 | TRBV20-1 | . | . | CSAIRGRREQYF | TGCAGTGCTATCAGGGGCCGGCGAGAGCAGTACTTC
TRBJ2-7 | TRBV11-2 | . | . | CASSLDNLQGYEQYF | TGTGCCAGCAGCTTAGATAATTTACAGGGCTACGAGCAGTACTTC
TRBJ2-5 | TRBV20-1 | many | . | CSARNQGIETQYF | TGCAGTGCTAGAAACCAGGGAATCGAGACCCAGTACTTC
TRBJ1-5 | TRBV29-1 | . | TRBD1 | CSGQGGGETQHF | TGCAGCGGACAGGGAGGGGGAGAGACCCAGCATTTT
TRBJ1-2 | TRBV2 | many | . | CASTDQPDTYYGYTF | TGTGCCAGCACAGATCAACCGGACACGTACTATGGCTACACCTTC
TRBJ1-2 | TRBV19 | . | . | CATTGFGYTF | TGTGCCACAACAGGATTTGGCTACACCTTC
TRBJ1-5 | TRBV24-1 | many | . | CATSDSTRGRGQPQHF | TGTGCCACCAGTGACTCCACAAGGGGAAGAGGTCAGCCCCAGCATTTT
TRBJ1-1 | TRBV4-3 | few | . | CASSQGWRENTEAFF | TGCGCCAGCAGCCAAGGTTGGAGAGAGAACACTGAAGCTTTCTTT
TRBJ2-5 | TRBV20-1 | many | . | CSARGAIGETQYF | TGCAGTGCTAGAGGGGCGATAGGGGAGACCCAGTACTTC
TRBJ1-2 | TRBV12-3/TRBV12-4 | many | . | CASSLPGGLNYGYTF | TGTGCCAGCAGTTTGCCCGGGGGACTTAACTATGGCTACACCTTC
TRBJ1-2 | TRBV9 | few | . | CASSPPGRTTYGYTF | TGTGCCAGCTCACCACCGGGACGGACAACCTATGGCTACACCTTC
TRBJ2-7 | TRBV10-3 | . | . | CAIGEGGQCSYEQYF | TGTGCCATCGGCGAGGGGGGACAGTGCTCCTACGAGCAGTACTTC
TRBJ2-5 | TRBV11-1 | many | TRBD1 | CASRPDRDVGTQYF | TGTGCCAGCAGACCGGACAGGGACGTAGGGACCCAGTACTTC
TRBJ1-2 | TRBV5-1 | many | . | CASSFLPPESADDGYTF | TGCGCCAGCAGCTTTCTCCCCCCGGAGAGTGCCGATGATGGCTACACCTTC
TRBJ2-7 | TRBV24-1 | . | . | CATSASDRSSYEQYF | TGTGCCACCAGTGCTAGTGACCGCAGCTCCTACGAGCAGTACTTC
TRBJ1-1 | TRBV2 | once | . | CASRRGGLAEAFF | TGTGCCAGCAGGAGGGGGGGGTTGGCTGAAGCTTTCTTT
TRBJ1-2 | TRBV25-1 | . | . | CASSELGSSGYTF | TGTGCCAGCAGTGAATTGGGCAGCTCTGGCTACACCTTC
TRBJ1-3 | TRBV5-5 | many | TRBD1 | CASSSRTGPGNTIYF | TGTGCCAGCAGCTCCCGGACAGGGCCTGGAAACACCATATATTTT
TRBJ1-2 | TRBV20-1 | . | . | CSALRQVYGYTF | TGCAGTGCTTTGAGGCAGGTTTATGGCTACACCTTC
TRBJ2-7 | TRBV7-9 | once | TRBD2 | CASSGGLADYEQYF | TGTGCCAGCAGCGGGGGACTAGCTGACTACGAGCAGTACTTC
TRBJ1-5 | TRBV19 | . | TRBD1 | CASRRGTGGQPQHF | TGTGCCAGCCGTCGCGGGACAGGGGGCCAGCCCCAGCATTTT
TRBJ2-7 | TRBV4-1 | few | TRBD1 | CASSLRTGTGHYEQYF | TGTGCCAGCAGCCTCCGTACCGGGACAGGCCATTACGAGCAGTACTTC
TRBJ2-5 | TRBV20-1 | many | TRBD2 | CSAQTSGWETQYF | TGCAGTGCCCAGACTAGCGGGTGGGAGACCCAGTACTTC
TRBJ2-2 | TRBV24-1 | . | TRBD1 | CASSYQPGGTGELFF | TGTGCCAGCAGTTATCAGCCAGGGGGAACCGGGGAGCTGTTTTTT
TRBJ2-3 | TRBV15 | . | . | CATSRGRFTSTDTQYF | TGTGCCACCAGCAGAGGTCGATTTACTAGCACAGATACGCAGTATTTT